Shown below are 5 T cell receptor beta chains from a single sample sequenced in a study of cytomegalovirus exposure and HLA in healthy donors. The primer mix had 60 Vbeta and 13 Jbeta primers. TCRdb keeps only in-frame clones here, not all; method: immunoSEQ multiplex PCR. The table records 200,000 or so clones, approximately 84% of them present only once. Sequenced sample: PBMCs. These receptors came from a boy aged 5-17 years in good health and CMV-seronegative.

The chain combines TRBV4-1 with TRBJ1-1; D is possibly TRBD1 (5 bases). This CDR3 comprises 15 residues. V lost 1 base, J lost 0 bases, and 9 bases lay in between. CDR1 is MGHRA and CDR2 is YSYEKL in the germline V gene. CDR3 protein: CASSQGWTLNTEAFF. The CDR3 region has the DNA TGCGCCAGCAGCCAAGGGTGGACACTGAACACTGAAGCTTTCTTT.

This chain joins TRBV5-6 and TRBJ2-1; D is ambiguous. Germline CDR1 SGHDT, CDR2 YYEEEE. The V end was cut by 3 bases, the J end by 0 bases, with 7 bases between. This CDR3 has 14 amino acids. CDR3 DNA sequence: TGTGCCAGCAGCTCAGTCAGCTCCTACAATGAGCAGTTCTTC. Its translation: CASSSVSSYNEQFF.

The gene calls are TRBV5-4 and TRBJ2-5, with a weak D call TRBD1 (6 bases). The CDR3 runs 16 residues. Trimming shortened V by 4 bases and J by 2 bases, and 18 bases separated the two germline ends. Per the germline V gene, CDR1 is SGHNT and CDR2 is YYREEE (reference sequence). The CDR3 DNA reads TGTGCCAGCAGCGCCCGGGACAACCACTTACAAGAGACCCAGTACTTC. Protein: CASSARDNHLQETQYF.

V usage is TRBV19 and J usage is TRBJ1-1, with TRBD1 matching over 8 bases. Germline V CDR1 and CDR2: LNHDA, SQIVND (reference sequence). The CDR3 contains 17 residues. V lost 0 bases to trimming and J lost 0 bases; unmatched junction nucleotides: 6. Written as DNA, the CDR3 is TGTGCCAGTAGTATAGAGGGGACAGGATATATGAACACTGAAGCTTTCTTT. It codes for CASSIEGTGYMNTEAFF.

A single count supports this clone. The chain has TRBV19 and TRBJ1-1; perhaps TRBD1 as D (5 bases). The CDR3 extends over 14 amino acids. The germline gives CDR1 LNHDA, CDR2 SQIVND (reference sequence). V was pared by 3 bases and J by 0 bases, with 8 bases between. The CDR3 region is CASSIQGLNTEAFF. CDR3 DNA: TGTGCCAGTAGTATCCAGGGATTGAACACTGAAGCTTTCTTT.